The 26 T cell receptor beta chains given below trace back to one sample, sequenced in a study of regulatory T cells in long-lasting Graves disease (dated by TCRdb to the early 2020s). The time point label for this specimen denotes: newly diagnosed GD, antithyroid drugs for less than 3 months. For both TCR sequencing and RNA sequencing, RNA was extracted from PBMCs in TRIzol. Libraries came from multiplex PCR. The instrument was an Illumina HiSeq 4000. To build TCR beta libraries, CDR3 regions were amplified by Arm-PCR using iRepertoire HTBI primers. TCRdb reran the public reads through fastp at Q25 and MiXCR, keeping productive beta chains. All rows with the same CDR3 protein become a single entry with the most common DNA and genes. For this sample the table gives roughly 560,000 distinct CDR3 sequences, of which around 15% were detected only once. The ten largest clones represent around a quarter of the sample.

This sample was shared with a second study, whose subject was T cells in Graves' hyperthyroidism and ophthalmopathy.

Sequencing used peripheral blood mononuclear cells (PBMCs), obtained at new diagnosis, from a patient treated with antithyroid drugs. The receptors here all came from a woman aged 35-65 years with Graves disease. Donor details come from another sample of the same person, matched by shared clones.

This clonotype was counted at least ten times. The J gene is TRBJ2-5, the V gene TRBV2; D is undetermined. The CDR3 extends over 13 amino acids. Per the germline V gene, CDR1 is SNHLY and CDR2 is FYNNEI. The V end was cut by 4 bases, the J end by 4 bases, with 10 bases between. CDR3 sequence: CASSGGRRETQYF. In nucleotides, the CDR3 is TGTGCCAGCAGTGGGGGTCGCAGAGAGACCCAGTACTTC.

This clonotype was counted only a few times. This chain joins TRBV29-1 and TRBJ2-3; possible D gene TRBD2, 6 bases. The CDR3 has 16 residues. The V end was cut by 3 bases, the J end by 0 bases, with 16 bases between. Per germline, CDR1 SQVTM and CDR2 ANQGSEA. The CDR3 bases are TGCAGCGTTGAGGGGGAGGCAGTCACTAGCACAGATACGCAGTATTTT. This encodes CSVEGEAVTSTDTQYF.

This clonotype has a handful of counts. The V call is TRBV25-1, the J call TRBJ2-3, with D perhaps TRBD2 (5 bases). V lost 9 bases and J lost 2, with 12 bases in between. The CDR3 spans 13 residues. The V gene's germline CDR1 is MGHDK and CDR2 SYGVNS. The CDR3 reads CASRIGNTDTQYF. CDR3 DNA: TGTGCCAGTCGTATCGGGAACACAGATACGCAGTATTTT.

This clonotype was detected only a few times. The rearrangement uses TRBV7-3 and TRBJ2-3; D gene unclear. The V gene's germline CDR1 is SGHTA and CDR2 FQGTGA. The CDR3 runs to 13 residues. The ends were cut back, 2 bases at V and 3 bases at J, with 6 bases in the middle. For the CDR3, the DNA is TGTGCCAGCAGCTTAGAGAAAACAGATACGCAGTATTTT. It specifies CASSLEKTDTQYF.

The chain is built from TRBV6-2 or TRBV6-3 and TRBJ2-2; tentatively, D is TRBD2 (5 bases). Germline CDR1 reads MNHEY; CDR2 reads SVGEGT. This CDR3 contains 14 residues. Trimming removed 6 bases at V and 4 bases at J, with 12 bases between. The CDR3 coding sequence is TGTGCCAGCAGCCCTGACTACCTCACCGGGGAGCTGTTTTTT. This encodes CASSPDYLTGELFF.

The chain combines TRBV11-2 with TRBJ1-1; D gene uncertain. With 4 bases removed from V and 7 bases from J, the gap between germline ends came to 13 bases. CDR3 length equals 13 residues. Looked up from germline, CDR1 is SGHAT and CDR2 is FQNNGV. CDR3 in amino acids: CASSSHLYYEAFF. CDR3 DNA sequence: TGTGCCAGCAGCTCTCACCTTTATTATGAAGCTTTCTTT.

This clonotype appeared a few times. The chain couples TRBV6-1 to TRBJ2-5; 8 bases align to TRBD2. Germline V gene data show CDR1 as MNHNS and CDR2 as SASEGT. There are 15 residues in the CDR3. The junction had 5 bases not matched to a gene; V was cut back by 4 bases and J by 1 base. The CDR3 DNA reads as TGTGCCAGCAGTGGAGGGCGGGGGGTCCAAGAGACCCAGTACTTC. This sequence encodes CASSGGRGVQETQYF.

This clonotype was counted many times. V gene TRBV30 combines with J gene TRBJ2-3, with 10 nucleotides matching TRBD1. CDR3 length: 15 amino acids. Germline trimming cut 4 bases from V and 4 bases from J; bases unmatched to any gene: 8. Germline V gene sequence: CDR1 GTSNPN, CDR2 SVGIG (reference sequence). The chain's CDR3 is CAWNPGTGVADTQYF. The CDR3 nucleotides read TGTGCCTGGAATCCCGGGACAGGGGTGGCAGATACGCAGTATTTT.

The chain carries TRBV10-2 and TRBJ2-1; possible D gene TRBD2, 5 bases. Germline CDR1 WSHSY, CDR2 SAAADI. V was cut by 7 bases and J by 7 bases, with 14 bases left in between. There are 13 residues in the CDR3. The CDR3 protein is CASTKSPGNEQFF. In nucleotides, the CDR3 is TGCGCCAGCACCAAGTCCCCGGGGAATGAGCAGTTCTTC.

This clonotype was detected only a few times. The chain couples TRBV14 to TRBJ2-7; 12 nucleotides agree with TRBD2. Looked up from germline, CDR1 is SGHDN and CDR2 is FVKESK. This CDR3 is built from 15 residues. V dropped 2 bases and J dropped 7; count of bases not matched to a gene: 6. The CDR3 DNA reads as TGTGCCAGCAGCCAACTAGCGGGGGGGCCGCGAGAGCAGTACTTC. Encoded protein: CASSQLAGGPREQYF.

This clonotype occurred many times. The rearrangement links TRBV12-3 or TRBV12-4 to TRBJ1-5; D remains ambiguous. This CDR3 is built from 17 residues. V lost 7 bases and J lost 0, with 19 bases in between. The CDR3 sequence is CASNNRDPYYSNQPQHF. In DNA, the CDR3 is TGTGCCAGCAATAACCGGGATCCTTATTATAGCAATCAGCCCCAGCATTTT.

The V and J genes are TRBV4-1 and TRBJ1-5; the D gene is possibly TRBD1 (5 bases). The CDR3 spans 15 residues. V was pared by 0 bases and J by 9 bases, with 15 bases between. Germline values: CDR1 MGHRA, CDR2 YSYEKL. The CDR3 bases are TGCGCCAGCAGCCAAGAGGGGACGGAGTCTTGGCCCCAGCATTTT. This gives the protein CASSQEGTESWPQHF.

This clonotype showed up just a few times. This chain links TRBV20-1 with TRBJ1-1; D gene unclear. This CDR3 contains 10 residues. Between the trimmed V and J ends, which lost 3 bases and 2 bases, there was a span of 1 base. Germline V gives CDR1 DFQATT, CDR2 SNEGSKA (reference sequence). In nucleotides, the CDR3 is TGCAGTGCTAGTAACACTGAAGCTTTCTTT. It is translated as CSASNTEAFF.

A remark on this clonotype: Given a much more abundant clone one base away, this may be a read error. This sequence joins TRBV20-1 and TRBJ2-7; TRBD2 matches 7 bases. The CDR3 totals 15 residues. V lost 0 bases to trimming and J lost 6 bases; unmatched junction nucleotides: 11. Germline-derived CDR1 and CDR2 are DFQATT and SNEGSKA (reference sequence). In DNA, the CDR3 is TGCAGTGCTAGAGACCCTTCAGCGGGGTGTGGCGAGCAGTACTTC. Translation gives CSARDPSAGCGEQYF.

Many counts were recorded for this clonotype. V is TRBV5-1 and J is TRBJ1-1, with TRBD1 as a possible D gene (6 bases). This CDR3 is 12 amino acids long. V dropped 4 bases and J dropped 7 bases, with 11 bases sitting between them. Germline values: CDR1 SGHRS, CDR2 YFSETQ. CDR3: CASSPGQNEAFF. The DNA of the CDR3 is TGCGCCAGCAGCCCGGGACAAAATGAAGCTTTCTTT.

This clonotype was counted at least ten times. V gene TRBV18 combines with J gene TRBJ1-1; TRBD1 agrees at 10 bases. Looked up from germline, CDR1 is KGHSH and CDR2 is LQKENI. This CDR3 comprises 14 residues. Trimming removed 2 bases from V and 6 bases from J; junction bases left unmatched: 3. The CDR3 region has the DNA TGTGCCAGCTCACCATGGGACAGGGGTTCTGAAGCTTTCTTT. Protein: CASSPWDRGSEAFF. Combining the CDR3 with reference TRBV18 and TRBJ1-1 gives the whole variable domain NAGVMQNPRHLVRRRGQEARLRCSPMKGHSHVYWYRQLPEEGLKFMVYLQKENIIDESGMPKERFSAEFPKEGPSILRIQQVVRGDSAAYFCASSPWDRGSEAFFGQGTRLTVV.

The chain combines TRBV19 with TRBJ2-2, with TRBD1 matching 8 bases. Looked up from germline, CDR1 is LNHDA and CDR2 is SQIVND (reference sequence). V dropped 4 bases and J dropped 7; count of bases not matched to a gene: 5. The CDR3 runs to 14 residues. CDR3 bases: TGTGCCAGTAGTACGGACAGGGTCAGCGGGGAGCTGTTTTTT. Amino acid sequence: CASSTDRVSGELFF.

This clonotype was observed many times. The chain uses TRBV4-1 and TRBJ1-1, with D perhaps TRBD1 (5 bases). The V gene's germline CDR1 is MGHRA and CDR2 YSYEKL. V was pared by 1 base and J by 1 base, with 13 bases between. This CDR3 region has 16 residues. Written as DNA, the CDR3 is TGCGCCAGCAGCCAAGGCAAACTTACAGGGAACACTGAAGCTTTCTTT. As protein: CASSQGKLTGNTEAFF.

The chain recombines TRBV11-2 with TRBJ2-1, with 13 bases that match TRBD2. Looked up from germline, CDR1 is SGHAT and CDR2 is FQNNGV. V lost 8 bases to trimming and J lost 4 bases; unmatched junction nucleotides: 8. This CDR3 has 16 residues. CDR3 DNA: TGTGCCAGCGAAACTAGCGGGGGGGCCCGGTACAATGAGCAGTTCTTC. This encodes CASETSGGARYNEQFF.

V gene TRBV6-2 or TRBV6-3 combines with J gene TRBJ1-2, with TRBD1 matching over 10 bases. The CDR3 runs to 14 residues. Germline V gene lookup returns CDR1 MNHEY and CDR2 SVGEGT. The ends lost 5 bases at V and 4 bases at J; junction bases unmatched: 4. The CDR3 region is CASSEGQGIYGYTF. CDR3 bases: TGTGCCAGCAGTGAGGGACAGGGGATCTATGGCTACACCTTC.

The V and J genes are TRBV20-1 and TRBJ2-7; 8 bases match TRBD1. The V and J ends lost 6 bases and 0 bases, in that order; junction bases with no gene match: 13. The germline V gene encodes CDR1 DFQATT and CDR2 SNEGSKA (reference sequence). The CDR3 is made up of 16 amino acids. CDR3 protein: CSAHSLRDRSSYEQYF. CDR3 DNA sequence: TGCAGTGCCCACTCCCTCCGGGACAGGAGCTCCTACGAGCAGTACTTC.

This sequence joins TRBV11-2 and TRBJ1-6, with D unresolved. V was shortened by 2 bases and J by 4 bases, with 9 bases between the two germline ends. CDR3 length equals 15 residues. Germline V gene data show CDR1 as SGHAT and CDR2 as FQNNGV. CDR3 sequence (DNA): TGTGCCAGCAGCTTAACGGCCGATTATAATTCACCCCTCCACTTT. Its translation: CASSLTADYNSPLHF.

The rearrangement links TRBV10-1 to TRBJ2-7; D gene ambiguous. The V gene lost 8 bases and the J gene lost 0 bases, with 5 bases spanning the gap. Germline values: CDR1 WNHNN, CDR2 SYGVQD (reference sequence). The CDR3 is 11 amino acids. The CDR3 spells CASGNSYEQYF. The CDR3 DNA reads TGCGCCAGCGGGAACTCCTACGAGCAGTACTTC.

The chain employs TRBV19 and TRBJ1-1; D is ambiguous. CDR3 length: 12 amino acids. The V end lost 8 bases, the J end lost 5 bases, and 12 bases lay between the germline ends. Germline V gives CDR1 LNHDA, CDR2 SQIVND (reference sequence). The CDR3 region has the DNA TGTGCCAGTGATTCCTGGGGAACTGAAGCTTTCTTT. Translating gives CASDSWGTEAFF.

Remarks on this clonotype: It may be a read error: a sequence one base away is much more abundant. The chain's CDR3 is CANSPTGATNEKLFF. The CDR3 DNA reads TGTGCCAACTCACCGACAGGGGCCACTAATGAAAAACTGTTTTTT. The V call is TRBV18, the J call TRBJ1-4, with 8 bases lining up with TRBD1. The CDR3 sequence is 15 residues long. Per germline, CDR1 KGHSH and CDR2 LQKENI. Filled out from reference TRBV18 and TRBJ1-4, the complete variable domain reads NAGVMQNPRHLVRRRGQEARLRCSPMKGHSHVYWYRQLPEEGLKFMVYLQKENIIDESGMPKERFSAEFPKEGPSILRIQQVVRGDSAAYFCANSPTGATNEKLFFGSGTQLSVL.

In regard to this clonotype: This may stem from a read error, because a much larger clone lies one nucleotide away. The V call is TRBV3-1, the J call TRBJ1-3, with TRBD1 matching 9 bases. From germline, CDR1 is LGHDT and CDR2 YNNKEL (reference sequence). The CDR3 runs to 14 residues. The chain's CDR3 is CASLRTGGENTICF. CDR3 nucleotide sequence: TGTGCCAGCCTCAGAACAGGGGGCGAAAACACCATATGTTTT.